The entry below describes one T cell receptor (beta chain). Its specificity is not known. The data were produced by immunoSEQ multiplex PCR, yet TCRdb's version contains in-frame clones alone and is incomplete. The sample lists about 640,000 clones, approximately 79% occurring once. From CD4+ cells came CD45RA+ naive and CD45RA-negative memory subsets. This sample is part of a study of shared clonotypes between healthy human individuals. Study outcomes and limitations: Memory subsets generally showed smaller estimated richness than naive subsets did. The diversity represented, both genetic and in exposure history, was limited by few donors.

Germline V gives CDR1 MNHEY, CDR2 SMNVEV (reference sequence). The CDR3 extends over 16 amino acids. Trimming pared 5 bases from V and 0 bases from J, leaving 13 bases between. The specimen sequenced was memory CD4+ T cells sorted from blood. As for subset: CD45RA-negative fraction. The TCR comes from a woman in her 30s in good health. This chain uses TRBV27 with TRBJ1-4; TRBD1 might be the D (5 bases). Written as DNA, the CDR3 is TGTGCCAGCAGTAAACTCGACAGATCAACTAATGAAAAACTGTTTTTT. Translated, it gives CASSKLDRSTNEKLFF. Combining the CDR3 with reference TRBV27 and TRBJ1-4 gives the whole variable domain EAQVTQNPRYLITVTGKKLTVTCSQNMNHEYMSWYRQDPGLGLRQIYYSMNVEVTDKGDVPEGYKVSRKEKRNFPLILESPSPNQTSLYFCASSKLDRSTNEKLFFGSGTQLSVL.